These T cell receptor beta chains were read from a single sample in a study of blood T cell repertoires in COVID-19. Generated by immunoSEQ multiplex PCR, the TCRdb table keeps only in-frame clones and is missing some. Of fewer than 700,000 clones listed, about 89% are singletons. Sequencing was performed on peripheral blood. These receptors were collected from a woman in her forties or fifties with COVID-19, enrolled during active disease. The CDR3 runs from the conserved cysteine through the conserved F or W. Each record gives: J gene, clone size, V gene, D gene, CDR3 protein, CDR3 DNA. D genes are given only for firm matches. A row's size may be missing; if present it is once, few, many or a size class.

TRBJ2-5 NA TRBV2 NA CASSRQRGETQYF TGTGCCAGCAGTCGTCAAAGGGGAGAGACCCAGTACTTC
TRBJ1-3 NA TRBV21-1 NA CASIGASSGNTIYF TGTGCCAGCATAGGGGCGAGCTCTGGAAACACCATATATTTT
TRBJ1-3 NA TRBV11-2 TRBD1 CASSLGGTVGNAIYF TGTGCCAGCAGCTTAGGGGGGACAGTCGGAAACGCCATATATTTT
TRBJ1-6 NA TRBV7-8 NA CASSRDSGYNSPLHF TGTGCCAGCAGCCGCGATTCAGGGTATAATTCACCCCTCCACTTT
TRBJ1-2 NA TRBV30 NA CACQRARTNYGYTF TGTGCCTGCCAGAGGGCCAGAACTAACTATGGCTACACCTTC
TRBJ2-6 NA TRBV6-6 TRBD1 CASAGGSGANVLTF TGTGCCAGCGCAGGGGGCAGTGGGGCCAACGTCCTGACTTTC
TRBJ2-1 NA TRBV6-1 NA CASSEGGSGEQFF TGTGCCAGCAGTGAAGGGGGCTCCGGTGAGCAGTTCTTC
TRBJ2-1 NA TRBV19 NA CASSRRRDYEQFF TGTGCCAGTAGTCGCCGCAGGGACTATGAGCAGTTCTTC
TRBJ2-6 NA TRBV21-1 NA CASSKEEVRSGANVLTF TGTGCCAGCAGCAAAGAAGAGGTACGGTCTGGGGCCAACGTCCTGACTTTC
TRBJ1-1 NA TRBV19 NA CASSTTKNTEAFF TGTGCCAGTAGTACGACAAAAAACACTGAAGCTTTCTTT
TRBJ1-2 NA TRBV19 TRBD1 CASSINPDRGYGYTF TGTGCCAGTAGTATAAATCCCGACAGGGGCTATGGCTACACCTTC
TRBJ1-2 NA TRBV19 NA CASSRELHGYTF TGTGCCAGTAGTCGGGAGCTTCATGGCTACACCTTC
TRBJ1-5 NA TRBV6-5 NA CASSLNQPQHF TGTGCCAGCAGCCTTAATCAGCCCCAGCATTTT
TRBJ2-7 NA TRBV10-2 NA CASTGGANYEQYF TGCGCCAGCACAGGCGGGGCGAACTACGAGCAGTACTTC
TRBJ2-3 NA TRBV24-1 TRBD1 CATGDRASTDTQYF TGTGCCACCGGGGACAGGGCCAGCACAGATACGCAGTATTTT
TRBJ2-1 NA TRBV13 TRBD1 CASSSTGNEQFF TGTGCCAGCAGCTCGACAGGGAATGAGCAGTTCTTC
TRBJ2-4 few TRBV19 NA CASSPPLGRRNIQYF TGTGCCAGTAGTCCTCCCCTGGGGCGGCGGAACATTCAGTACTTC
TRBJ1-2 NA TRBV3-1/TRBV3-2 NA CASSQFEAGVDYGYTF TGTGCCAGCAGCCAATTTGAGGCAGGGGTAGACTATGGCTACACCTTC
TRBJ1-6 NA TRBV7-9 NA CASSPENSPLHF TGTGCCAGCAGCCCAGAAAATTCACCCCTCCACTTT
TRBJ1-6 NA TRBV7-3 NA CASSPGLNSPLHF TGTGCCAGCAGCCCGGGTCTCAATTCACCCCTCCACTTT
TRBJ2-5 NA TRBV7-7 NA CASSFGFSRETQYF TGTGCCAGCAGCTTCGGGTTCTCTAGGGAGACCCAGTACTTC
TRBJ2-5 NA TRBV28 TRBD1 CASSLLFGTGGQETQYF TGTGCCAGCAGTTTATTATTTGGGACAGGGGGCCAAGAGACCCAGTACTTC
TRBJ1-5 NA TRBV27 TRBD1 CASSPGQGAGQPQHF TGTGCCAGCAGTCCCGGACAGGGGGCCGGGCAGCCCCAGCATTTT
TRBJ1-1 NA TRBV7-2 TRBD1 CASSFSWTGRTEAFF TGTGCCAGCAGCTTTTCTTGGACAGGGAGGACTGAAGCTTTCTTT
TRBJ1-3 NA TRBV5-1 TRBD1 CASSLAGGSGNTIYF TGCGCCAGCAGCCTTGCAGGGGGCTCTGGAAACACCATATATTTT
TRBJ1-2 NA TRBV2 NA CASRAPGADGYTF TGTGCCAGCAGGGCCCCTGGAGCTGATGGCTACACCTTC
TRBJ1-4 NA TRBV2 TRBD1 CASRRPGGTGGEKLFF TGTGCCAGCAGAAGACCCGGAGGGACAGGGGGGGAAAAACTGTTTTTT
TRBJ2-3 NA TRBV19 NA CASSWPSDTDTQYF TGTGCCAGTAGTTGGCCCAGTGATACAGATACGCAGTATTTT
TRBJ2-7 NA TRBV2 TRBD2 CASRERGGSYEQYF TGTGCCAGCAGGGAGCGGGGGGGTTCTTACGAGCAGTACTTC
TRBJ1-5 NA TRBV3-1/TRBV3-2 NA CASSQGWRNQPQHF TGTGCCAGCAGCCAAGGATGGCGCAATCAGCCCCAGCATTTT
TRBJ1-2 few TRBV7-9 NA CASSLSGASYGYTF TGTGCCAGCAGCTTATCCGGAGCGAGCTATGGCTACACCTTC
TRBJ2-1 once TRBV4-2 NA CASSQGVMDEQFF TGTGCCAGCAGCCAGGGAGTGATGGATGAGCAGTTCTTC
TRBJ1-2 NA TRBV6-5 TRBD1 CASTRQGAPDGYTF TGTGCCAGCACTCGACAGGGGGCGCCGGATGGCTACACCTTC
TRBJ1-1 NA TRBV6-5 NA CASTLERGNTEAFF TGTGCCAGCACCTTGGAGAGAGGGAACACTGAAGCTTTCTTT
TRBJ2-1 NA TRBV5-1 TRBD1 CASSPGRDRAYNEQFF TGCGCCAGCAGCCCCGGGCGGGACAGGGCCTACAATGAGCAGTTCTTC
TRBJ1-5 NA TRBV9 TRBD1 CASSPTGGWGQPQHF TGTGCCAGCAGCCCTACAGGGGGTTGGGGTCAGCCCCAGCATTTT
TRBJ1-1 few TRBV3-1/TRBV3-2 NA CASSQDSSEAFF TGTGCCAGCAGCCAAGACTCTTCTGAAGCTTTCTTT
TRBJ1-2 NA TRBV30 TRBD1 CAWKQGAGGGYTF TGTGCCTGGAAACAGGGGGCAGGAGGAGGCTACACCTTC
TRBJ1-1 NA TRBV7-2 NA CASSLRGSTEAFF TGTGCCAGCAGCTTACGGGGGAGCACTGAAGCTTTCTTT
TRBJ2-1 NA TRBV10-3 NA CATLPHASYNEQFF TGTGCCACCCTTCCCCACGCGAGCTACAATGAGCAGTTCTTC
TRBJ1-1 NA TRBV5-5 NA CASSLKTAMNTEAFF TGTGCCAGCAGCCTCAAGACAGCAATGAACACTGAAGCTTTCTTT
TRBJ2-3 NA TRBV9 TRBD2 CASSVFSSGGSADTQYF TGTGCCAGCAGCGTATTTTCGAGCGGGGGGAGTGCAGATACGCAGTATTTT
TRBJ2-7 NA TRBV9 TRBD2 CASSVEGLAGDEQYF TGTGCCAGCAGCGTAGAGGGACTAGCGGGGGACGAGCAGTACTTC
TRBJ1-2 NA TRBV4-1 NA CASSRDRGERGHMF TGCGCCAGCAGCCGAGACCGGGGGGAGAGGGGACACATGTTC
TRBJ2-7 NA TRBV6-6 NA CATGSFGYEQYF TGTGCCACCGGGTCGTTCGGGTACGAGCAGTACTTC
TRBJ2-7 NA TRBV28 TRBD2 CASRLGGGIEQYF TGTGCCAGCCGCTTGGGGGGGGGTATCGAGCAGTACTTC
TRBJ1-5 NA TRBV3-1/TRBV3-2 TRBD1 CASSQTGGLSNQPQHF TGTGCCAGCAGCCAGACAGGGGGCTTGAGCAATCAGCCCCAGCATTTT
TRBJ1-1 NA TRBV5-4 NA CASSFPGTEAFF TGTGCCAGCAGCTTCCCGGGGACTGAAGCTTTCTTT
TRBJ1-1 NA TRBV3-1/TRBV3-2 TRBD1 CASSPGQGNTEAFF TGTGCCAGCAGCCCCGGACAGGGGAACACTGAAGCTTTCTTT
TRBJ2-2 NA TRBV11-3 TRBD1 CASSPRDRTGELFF TGTGCCAGCAGCCCCCGGGACAGGACCGGGGAGCTGTTTTTT
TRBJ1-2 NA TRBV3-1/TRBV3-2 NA CASSSQTDYYGYTF TGTGCCAGCAGCTCCCAGACAGACTACTATGGCTACACCTTC
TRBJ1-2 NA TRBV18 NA CASSPTGGLGGYTF TGTGCCAGCTCACCCACCGGGGGGTTAGGTGGCTACACCTTC
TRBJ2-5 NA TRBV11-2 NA CASTLSPAGEETQYF TGTGCCAGCACCCTAAGTCCCGCAGGGGAAGAGACCCAGTACTTC
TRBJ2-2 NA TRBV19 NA CASSGRRRTGELFF TGTGCCAGTAGTGGCAGGCGTAGGACCGGGGAGCTGTTTTTT